The 12 T cell receptor beta chains given below trace back to one sample, sequenced in a study of PD-1 blockade in classical Hodgkin lymphoma. Repertoires were generated with immunoSEQ multiplex PCR, while TCRdb's copy carries only in-frame clones and drops some. The sample yields some 150,000 clones, around 84% seen once. Every single patient, without exception, relapsed after autologous stem cell transplantation, and brentuximab vedotin exposure varied. The sample here was peripheral blood mononuclear cells (PBMCs), taken before the second cycle of nivolumab. Receptors originate from a human donor with classical Hodgkin lymphoma.

The chain joins TRBV9 to TRBJ2-2, with a possible D match to TRBD1 (6 bases). CDR1 is SGDLS, CDR2 YYNGEE, per germline. The V and J ends lost 2 bases and 4 bases respectively, with 15 bases between them. This CDR3 is 16 amino acids long. The chain's CDR3 is CASSVNQGSSTGELFF. The CDR3 DNA reads as TGTGCCAGCAGCGTCAACCAGGGGTCGAGCACCGGGGAGCTGTTTTTT.

The V and J genes are TRBV10-3 and TRBJ1-5; no clear D. The CDR3 covers 13 residues. V lost 4 bases, J lost 1 base, and 5 bases lay in between. Germline CDR1 and CDR2: ENHRY and SYGVKD. Here the CDR3 DNA reads TGTGCCATCAGTGGGGCAAGCAATCAGCCCCAGCATTTT. Amino acid sequence: CAISGASNQPQHF.

This chain uses TRBV11-2 with TRBJ1-1, with unresolved D. CDR1 is SGHAT, CDR2 FQNNGV, per germline. The CDR3 is 13 residues long. V gave up 3 bases and J gave up 3 bases, with 8 bases separating them. The CDR3 region is CASSFLPDTEAFF. CDR3 coding DNA: TGTGCCAGCAGCTTTCTCCCCGACACTGAAGCTTTCTTT.

The rearrangement links TRBV25-1 to TRBJ1-1, with 9 bases matching TRBD1. V lost 8 bases, J lost 3 bases, and 4 bases stayed unmatched. The CDR3 consists of 13 residues. The germline V gene encodes CDR1 MGHDK and CDR2 SYGVNS. The CDR3 DNA reads as TGTGCCAGCTTGCGGACAGGGGACACTGAAGCTTTCTTT. Residues: CASLRTGDTEAFF.

The gene calls are TRBV30 and TRBJ2-2; 10 bases match TRBD1. The CDR3 is made up of 13 amino acids. V lost 3 bases, J lost 6 bases, and 1 base stayed unmatched. Germline CDR1 and CDR2: GTSNPN and SVGIG (reference sequence). CDR3 in amino acids: CAWSGQGAGELFF. CDR3 nucleotides: TGTGCCTGGAGCGGACAGGGGGCCGGGGAGCTGTTTTTT. Full variable domain (remainder filled in from reference TRBV30 and TRBJ2-2): SQTIHQWPATLVQPVGSPLSLECTVEGTSNPNLYWYRQAAGRGLQLLFYSVGIGQISSEVPQNLSASRPQDRQFILSSKKLLLSDSGFYLCAWSGQGAGELFFGEGSRLTVL.

This chain uses TRBV5-1 with TRBJ2-2; either TRBD1 or TRBD2 may fit D (6 bases each). Germline values: CDR1 SGHRS, CDR2 YFSETQ. The CDR3 spans 20 residues. V lost 0 bases and J 7 bases, leaving 28 bases between the germline ends. The CDR3 DNA reads TGCGCCAGCAGCTTGGACCCTCGACGTCTGCTAGGGGGGCCAGGCGGGGAGCTGTTTTTT. This codes for CASSLDPRRLLGGPGGELFF. The full variable domain, with the rest looked up from reference TRBV5-1 and TRBJ2-2, is KAGVTQTPRYLIKTRGQQVTLSCSPISGHRSVSWYQQTPGQGLQFLFEYFSETQRNKGNFPGRFSGRQFSNSRSEMNVSTLELGDSALYLCASSLDPRRLLGGPGGELFFGEGSRLTVL.

This clone was detected once. The chain joins TRBV10-3 to TRBJ1-1; D may be TRBD1 (6 bases). Looked up from germline, CDR1 is ENHRY and CDR2 is SYGVKD. The CDR3 totals 13 residues. V was pared by 5 bases and J by 4 bases, with 11 bases between. The CDR3 region is CAISSGVATEAFF. CDR3 DNA sequence: TGTGCCATCAGTTCAGGGGTCGCCACTGAAGCTTTCTTT.

V gene TRBV19 combines with J gene TRBJ1-5, with 9 bases aligning to TRBD1. The CDR3 contains 16 residues. J was trimmed by 4 bases and V by 0 bases; bases with no gene match: 4. CDR1 is LNHDA and CDR2 is SQIVND in the germline V gene (reference sequence). The CDR3 sequence: CASSIDATGGNQPQHF. As DNA, the CDR3 is TGTGCCAGTAGTATAGATGCGACAGGGGGTAATCAGCCCCAGCATTTT.

This rearrangement joins TRBV5-1 to TRBJ2-7, with 10 bases fitting TRBD2. The CDR3 extends over 16 amino acids. The V segment lost 4 bases and the J segment 2 bases; nucleotides outside the gene matches: 9. The germline gives CDR1 SGHRS, CDR2 YFSETQ. CDR3 bases: TGCGCCAGCAGCCCTTGGTCTAGCGGGGGACCCTACGAGCAGTACTTC. This gives the protein CASSPWSSGGPYEQYF.

The V and J genes are TRBV4-2 and TRBJ1-1, with D uncertain. V was pared by 2 bases and J by 6 bases, with 7 bases between. The germline CDR1 and CDR2 sequences are LGHNA and YNFKEQ. The length of the CDR3 is 12 residues. The CDR3 DNA reads as TGTGCCAGCAGCCAAAGCACTCCTGAAGCTTTCTTT. Amino acids: CASSQSTPEAFF.

J is TRBJ2-7 and V is TRBV5-1; D is ambiguous. CDR3 size: 18 residues. Trimming stripped 4 bases from V and 0 bases from J, with 23 bases between. Germline CDR1 is SGHRS and CDR2 is YFSETQ. The CDR3 DNA reads TGCGCCAGCAGCCAGCAAGCCCCACAGTGGGTGAGCTCCTACGAGCAGTACTTC. This translates into CASSQQAPQWVSSYEQYF.

The V call is TRBV6-1, the J call TRBJ1-4; no clear D. Germline lookup yields CDR1 MNHNS and CDR2 SASEGT. The CDR3 is 13 amino acids. V was clipped by 6 bases and J by 4 bases, with 9 bases between them. CDR3 sequence: CASRPDLNEKLFF. CDR3 sequence (DNA): TGTGCCAGCAGACCGGACCTTAATGAAAAACTGTTTTTT.